The 21 T cell receptor beta chains presented below share a single source sample, sequenced in a study of T cells after yellow fever vaccination. TCRdb fed the 5' RACE reads into MiXCR, producing one record per CDR3 protein. Of under 300,000 distinct CDR3 sequences detected, 5.5% to 8.5% appear once; the ten largest clones hold 1% to 1.2%. The sample in question was CD4+ T cells sorted from PBMCs, obtained on the day of the yellow fever booster vaccination. Receptors were obtained from a man between 25 and 39 years old who received the YFV17D yellow fever vaccine.

With respect to this clonotype: This may be a read error: a much more frequent sequence differs by one nucleotide. J is TRBJ1-3 and V is TRBV7-3; unclear D gene. Germline-derived CDR1 and CDR2 are SGHTA and FQGTGA. The CDR3 length is 13 residues. The V and J ends lost 8 bases and 0 bases respectively, with 8 bases between them. The CDR3 DNA follows: TGTGCCAGCGGCCTCCTCTCTGGAAACACCATATATTTT. It specifies CASGLLSGNTIYF.

This clonotype came up a few times. The rearrangement joins TRBV4-3 to TRBJ2-3, with no clear D. Germline assignment: CDR1 LGHNA and CDR2 YSLEER. The V and J ends lost 0 bases and 1 base respectively, with 8 bases between them. This CDR3 has 15 amino acids. CDR3 DNA: TGCGCCAGCAGCCAAGAGGGCCTCCGCACAGATACGCAGTATTTT. Its protein is CASSQEGLRTDTQYF.

This chain joins TRBV30 and TRBJ1-1, with D possibly being TRBD1 (6 bases). The CDR3 covers 12 residues. The V end lost 0 bases, the J end lost 10 bases, and 12 bases lay between the germline ends. Germline CDR1 reads GTSNPN; CDR2 reads SVGIG (reference sequence). CDR3 in DNA: TGTGCCTGGAGTGTAAAGGAGGGGGGAGCTTTCTTT. This sequence encodes CAWSVKEGGAFF.

This clonotype has a count of ten or more. The genes are TRBV3-1 and TRBJ2-2; D perhaps matches TRBD2 (6 bases). V was cut by 1 base and J by 0 bases, with 9 bases left in between. CDR3 length: 16 residues. Germline CDR1 LGHDT, CDR2 YNNKEL (reference sequence). CDR3 DNA: TGTGCCAGCAGCCAAGTGCCTAGCGCGAACACCGGGGAGCTGTTTTTT. As protein: CASSQVPSANTGELFF.

This clonotype was picked up a small number of times. V usage is TRBV14 and J usage is TRBJ2-5; no clear D gene. CDR3 length equals 12 residues. V gave up 4 bases and J gave up 7 bases, with 10 bases separating them. Germline assignment: CDR1 SGHDN and CDR2 FVKESK. In DNA, the CDR3 is TGTGCCAGCAGCCGGATTCTGGGGACCCAGTACTTC. It is translated as CASSRILGTQYF.

This clonotype was counted only a few times. The chain joins TRBV9 to TRBJ2-1, with 9 bases that match TRBD1. Losses at the gene ends were 3 bases for V and 4 bases for J; bases not matched to a gene: 5. Germline V gene sequence: CDR1 SGDLS, CDR2 YYNGEE. The CDR3 covers 15 residues. CDR3 loop: CASSDTGGLYNEQFF. CDR3 nucleotides: TGTGCCAGCAGCGATACAGGGGGCCTTTACAATGAGCAGTTCTTC. The full variable domain, in which reference TRBV9 and TRBJ2-1 provide the parts outside the CDR3, is DSGVTQTPKHLITATGQRVTLRCSPRSGDLSVYWYQQSLDQGLQFLIQYYNGEERAKGNILERFSAQQFPDLHSELNLSSLELGDSALYFCASSDTGGLYNEQFFGPGTRLTVL.

This clonotype was seen ten or more times. The chain uses TRBV27 and TRBJ2-7, with TRBD1 matching over 8 bases. The CDR3 runs 14 residues. With 4 bases clipped from V and 6 bases from J, the junction kept 8 bases outside the gene matches. Germline CDR1 and CDR2: MNHEY and SMNVEV (reference sequence). The CDR3 loop reads CASSSRTGWPEQYF. The CDR3 DNA reads TGTGCCAGCAGTTCCCGGACAGGGTGGCCCGAGCAGTACTTC.

There are many counts of this clonotype. V gene TRBV7-9 combines with J gene TRBJ2-1; TRBD2 agrees at 8 bases. Germline V gene lookup returns CDR1 SEHNR and CDR2 FQNEAQ (reference sequence). The CDR3 loop spans 15 amino acids. The V segment lost 1 base and the J segment 5 bases; nucleotides outside the gene matches: 4. The CDR3 loop is CASSLVVAGNNEQFF. Here the CDR3 DNA reads TGTGCCAGCAGCTTAGTGGTAGCGGGGAACAATGAGCAGTTCTTC.

At least ten counts were recorded for this clonotype. The V and J genes are TRBV7-6 and TRBJ2-2, with 13 bases that match TRBD2. Germline trimming cut 6 bases from V and 7 bases from J; bases unmatched to any gene: 17. The CDR3 has 19 amino acids. Germline values: CDR1 SGHVS, CDR2 FNYEAQ. For the CDR3, the DNA is TGTGCCAGCAGTGTCGTACCCGGGACTAGCGGGACAGTAATCGGGGAGCTGTTTTTT. This translates into CASSVVPGTSGTVIGELFF.

The table lists this clonotype with a few counts. The V gene is TRBV11-2, the J gene TRBJ1-4, with D perhaps TRBD1 (5 bases). Germline loops: CDR1 SGHAT, CDR2 FQNNGV. V was cut by 0 bases and J by 0 bases, with 17 bases left in between. The CDR3 is 19 residues long. In DNA, the CDR3 is TGTGCCAGCAGCTTAGAGGGCAGGCTGGGACGCTCAACTAATGAAAAACTGTTTTTT. This translates into CASSLEGRLGRSTNEKLFF.

V usage is TRBV5-1 and J usage is TRBJ2-5, with 9 positions matching TRBD2. The trim removed 5 bases at V and 3 bases at J, leaving 5 bases unmatched. The CDR3 contains 14 residues. CDR1 is SGHRS and CDR2 is YFSETQ in the germline V gene. Here the CDR3 DNA reads TGCGCCAGCAGTCGAGGCGGGAGGGAAGAGACCCAGTACTTC. Translated, it gives CASSRGGREETQYF.

This clonotype was detected ten times or more. The J gene is TRBJ2-2, the V gene TRBV5-1, with D possibly being TRBD2 (5 bases). This CDR3 spans 17 amino acids. Deletions cut 1 base from V and 4 bases from J, with 17 bases between. The germline gives CDR1 SGHRS, CDR2 YFSETQ. This chain's CDR3 is CASSLRGRPSVTGELFF. CDR3 bases: TGCGCCAGCAGCTTGCGAGGGCGACCCTCCGTCACCGGGGAGCTGTTTTTT.

This clonotype appeared a few times. The chain joins TRBV20-1 to TRBJ1-1, with 7 nucleotides matching TRBD1. CDR1 is DFQATT, CDR2 SNEGSKA, per germline (reference sequence). V was clipped by 5 bases and J by 0 bases; unmatched bases: 6. The CDR3 totals 14 residues. The CDR3 reads CSAGKQGMNTEAFF. The CDR3 nucleotides are TGCAGTGCTGGGAAACAGGGGATGAACACTGAAGCTTTCTTT.

This chain joins TRBV18 and TRBJ2-6; D is possibly TRBD1 or TRBD2 (5 bases each). Germline CDR1 and CDR2: KGHSH and LQKENI. Trimming removed 5 bases at V and 3 bases at J, with 20 bases between. The CDR3 covers 18 residues. The CDR3 coding sequence is TGTGCCAGCTCAGCATTGGGGGAAAGTCAGGTTGGGGCCAACGTCCTGACTTTC. This gives the protein CASSALGESQVGANVLTF.

This clonotype was seen a few times. The V and J genes are TRBV4-2 and TRBJ2-3; TRBD2 matches at 7 bases. Germline trimming cut 0 bases from V and 3 bases from J; bases unmatched to any gene: 9. This CDR3 has 17 amino acids. Germline V lookup: CDR1 LGHNA, CDR2 YNFKEQ. The CDR3 DNA reads as TGTGCCAGCAGCCAAGATAGTGTACTAGCGTTAACAGATACGCAGTATTTT. Residues: CASSQDSVLALTDTQYF.

The rearrangement uses TRBV2 and TRBJ2-1, with a tentative D call TRBD2 (6 bases). The length of the CDR3 is 14 residues. V lost 4 bases and J 3 bases, leaving 10 bases between the germline ends. Germline V CDR1 and CDR2: SNHLY, FYNNEI. In DNA, the CDR3 is TGTGCCAGCAGTGTTCGACTAGTCTACAATGAGCAGTTCTTC. Translation gives CASSVRLVYNEQFF.

This clonotype was seen only a few times. The chain couples TRBV9 to TRBJ1-3; tentatively, D is TRBD1 (6 bases). Germline V lookup: CDR1 SGDLS, CDR2 YYNGEE. This CDR3 comprises 17 residues. V lost 3 bases and J 8 bases, leaving 24 bases between the germline ends. The CDR3 bases are TGTGCCAGCAGCGGAGGTCCAGGGGAAGAAGTAGGGGACACCATATATTTT. Translation gives CASSGGPGEEVGDTIYF.

The J gene is TRBJ2-3, the V gene TRBV9; 8 nucleotides line up with TRBD2. V was clipped by 4 bases and J by 6 bases; unmatched bases: 10. The germline V gene has CDR1 SGDLS and CDR2 YYNGEE. The CDR3 sequence is 15 residues long. CDR3 DNA: TGTGCCAGCAGCTCCCGGGAGGGCCTTTTTGATACGCAGTATTTT. This codes for CASSSREGLFDTQYF.

This clonotype was seen a handful of times. The chain joins TRBV7-2 to TRBJ2-3; D is unresolved. Germline loops: CDR1 SGHTA, CDR2 FQGNSA. V lost 4 bases to trimming and J lost 3 bases, with 11 bases between them. This CDR3 has 14 amino acids. This chain's CDR3 is CASSWGGLTDTQYF. CDR3 in DNA: TGTGCCAGCAGCTGGGGTGGCCTAACAGATACGCAGTATTTT.

This clonotype was observed many times. The chain links TRBV6-5 to TRBJ2-2; perhaps TRBD1 as D (5 bases). Deletions cut 0 bases from V and 2 bases from J, with 10 bases between. The CDR3 covers 16 residues. The germline gives CDR1 MNHEY, CDR2 SVGAGI. The CDR3 sequence is CASSYSRQRNTGELFF. CDR3 in DNA: TGTGCCAGCAGTTACTCGCGACAGAGAAACACCGGGGAGCTGTTTTTT.

This clonotype appeared a few times. This chain uses TRBV9 with TRBJ1-3; 8 bases are shared with TRBD1. Trimming at V came to 0 bases and at J to 0 bases, leaving 11 bases not matched to a gene. Germline lookup yields CDR1 SGDLS and CDR2 YYNGEE. This CDR3 region has 19 residues. Here the CDR3 DNA reads TGTGCCAGCAGCGTAGTTCCCCGGGACAGGAGCAACTCTGGAAACACCATATATTTT. Amino acids: CASSVVPRDRSNSGNTIYF.